What follows describes a single T cell receptor beta chain. Its target is unknown. PCR employed 60 Vbeta and 13 Jbeta primers. Profiling relied on immunoSEQ multiplex PCR, and the TCRdb table lists in-frame clones only, not all of them. The profile shows roughly 75,000 clones, roughly 88% of them singletons. These data originate in a study of cytomegalovirus exposure and HLA in healthy donors. Study as a whole: Prior work identified around 120 million unique TCR beta sequences in approximately 180 million T cells. Study-wide findings and caveats: What was likely a sequencing artifact was a cluster of highly shared sequence variants.

The sequence came from a man in his 70s in good health and CMV-seropositive. The sample taken for sequencing was PBMCs.

The CDR3 region has the DNA TGTGCCAGCTCACAAGACAGGAAGAACACTGAAGCTTTCTTT. Its translation is CASSQDRKNTEAFF. The chain couples TRBV18 to TRBJ1-1; weak D call: TRBD1 (6 bases). CDR1 and CDR2 (germline): KGHSH, LQKENI. This CDR3 is 14 amino acids long. Between the trimmed V and J ends, which lost 4 bases and 1 base, there was a span of 10 bases.